A single sample gave rise to the 8 T cell receptor beta chains below, sequenced in a study of T cell repertoires in cytomegalovirus infection (dated by TCRdb to 2018 to 2020). The sample's treatment or condition label, in plain terms: in vitro stimulation with specific CMV peptide epitopes to enrich CMV-specific T cells. Sequenced on an Illumina HiSeq 1500. The raw public data were reprocessed by TCRdb itself: fastp quality trimming at Q25, MiXCR clonotype calling, in-frame beta chains only. Identical CDR3 proteins give one entry, which carries the most common genes and DNA. This sample lists about 330,000 distinct CDR3 sequences; about 35% were detected once. The ten largest clones represent approximately 13% of the sample. These TCRs' antigens remain unknown. This specimen consisted of cultured PBMCs, obtained from culture after CMV antigen stimulation. The receptors were gathered from a human donor in good health (CMV status not recorded). Some clones in this sample may be carry-over from other donors' samples.

The chain carries TRBV15 and TRBJ1-2; D perhaps matches TRBD1 (6 bases). Germline V gene lookup returns CDR1 LNHNV and CDR2 YYDKDF (reference sequence). The CDR3 spans 16 residues. V lost 1 base, J lost 3 bases, and 15 bases lay in between. CDR3 in amino acids: CATSRGFTGRDYGYTF. CDR3 DNA sequence: TGTGCCACCAGCAGAGGATTCACAGGGAGGGACTATGGCTACACCTTC.

This clonotype was observed a few times. The rearrangement joins TRBV12-3 or TRBV12-4 to TRBJ2-2; 8 positions match TRBD2. The V and J ends lost 6 bases and 5 bases, in that order; junction bases with no gene match: 5. The CDR3 extends over 14 amino acids. CDR3 DNA sequence: TGTGCCAGCAGGCCAGCGGGAGCAACCGGGGAGCTGTTTTTT. This codes for CASRPAGATGELFF.

This clonotype was counted a few times. The CDR3 reads CSAFGGSNTEAFF. The CDR3, as DNA: TGCAGCGCCTTTGGGGGCTCGAACACTGAAGCTTTCTTT. V gene TRBV29-1 combines with J gene TRBJ1-1, with D tentatively TRBD1 (6 bases). The V gene lost 7 bases and the J gene lost 1 base, with 13 bases spanning the gap. From germline, CDR1 is SQVTM and CDR2 ANQGSEA. The CDR3 totals 13 residues.

V gene TRBV10-3 combines with J gene TRBJ1-1; no clear D gene. The CDR3 loop spans 15 amino acids. Looked up from germline, CDR1 is ENHRY and CDR2 is SYGVKD. V was pared by 6 bases and J by 3 bases, with 17 bases between. CDR3 coding DNA: TGTGCCATCAGCGCCGTTGTGCAGTTTCACACTGAAGCTTTCTTT. Amino acids: CAISAVVQFHTEAFF.

This clonotype was detected a few times. CDR3 in DNA: TGTGCCAGCAGCAGACGCAATGGAATTAAAGCTTTCTTT. Protein product: CASSRRNGIKAFF. The chain is built from TRBV6-2 or TRBV6-3 and TRBJ1-1; no clear D gene. Germline V gene data show CDR1 as MNHEY and CDR2 as SVGEGT. V was pared by 6 bases and J by 9 bases, with 17 bases between. The CDR3 loop spans 13 amino acids.

The chain joins TRBV10-2 to TRBJ2-1; unclear D gene. This CDR3 contains 13 residues. The germline V and J ends were trimmed by 3 bases and 8 bases, with 11 bases remaining between them. Germline values: CDR1 WSHSY, CDR2 SAAADI. CDR3 DNA sequence: TGCGCCAGCAGTGAAATCGGGCTCTATGAGCAGTTCTTC. Translated: CASSEIGLYEQFF.

The V and J genes are TRBV15 and TRBJ1-4; D is possibly TRBD1 (6 bases). V lost 7 bases, J lost 3 bases, and 12 bases lay in between. The CDR3 is 14 amino acids. Germline values: CDR1 LNHNV, CDR2 YYDKDF (reference sequence). CDR3 bases: TGTGCCACCACTACAGGGCTCGCTAATGAAAAACTGTTTTTT. It encodes CATTTGLANEKLFF.

This clonotype was counted a few times. The V gene is TRBV7-8, the J gene TRBJ2-1, with 8 bases lining up with TRBD2. V dropped 4 bases and J dropped 4; count of bases not matched to a gene: 12. CDR1 SGHVS and CDR2 FQNEAQ come from the germline V gene. The CDR3 contains 17 residues. The CDR3 here is CASSSGRLALTYNEQFF. The CDR3 nucleotides read TGTGCCAGCAGCTCCGGGAGACTAGCGCTGACGTACAATGAGCAGTTCTTC.